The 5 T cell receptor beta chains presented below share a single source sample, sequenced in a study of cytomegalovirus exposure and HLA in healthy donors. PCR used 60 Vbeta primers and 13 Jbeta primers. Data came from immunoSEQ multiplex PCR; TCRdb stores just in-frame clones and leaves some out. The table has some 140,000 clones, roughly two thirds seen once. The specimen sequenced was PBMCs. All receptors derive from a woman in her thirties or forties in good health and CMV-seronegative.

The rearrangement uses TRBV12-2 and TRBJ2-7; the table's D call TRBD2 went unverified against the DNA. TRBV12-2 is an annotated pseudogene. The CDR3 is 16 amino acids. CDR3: CASRLAPVSGGGEQYV. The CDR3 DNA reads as TGTGCAAGTCGCTTAGCGCCAGTTAGCGGGGGTGGAGAGCAGTACGTC.

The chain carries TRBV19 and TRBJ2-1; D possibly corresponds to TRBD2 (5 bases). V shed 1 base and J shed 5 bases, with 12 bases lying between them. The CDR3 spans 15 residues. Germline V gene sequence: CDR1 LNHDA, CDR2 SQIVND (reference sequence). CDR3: CASSIGRLPHNEQFF. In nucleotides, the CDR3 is TGTGCCAGTAGTATAGGGAGGTTACCTCACAATGAGCAGTTCTTC.

The CDR3 here is CASRARGAPYEQYF. CDR3 DNA sequence: TGCGCCAGCAGGGCGCGGGGGGCTCCCTACGAGCAGTACTTC. The rearrangement links TRBV10-2 to TRBJ2-7; TRBD2 agrees at 8 bases. This CDR3 contains 14 residues. Germline CDR1 and CDR2: WSHSY and SAAADI. Trimming cost V 6 bases and J 2 bases; bases outside gene matches: 6.

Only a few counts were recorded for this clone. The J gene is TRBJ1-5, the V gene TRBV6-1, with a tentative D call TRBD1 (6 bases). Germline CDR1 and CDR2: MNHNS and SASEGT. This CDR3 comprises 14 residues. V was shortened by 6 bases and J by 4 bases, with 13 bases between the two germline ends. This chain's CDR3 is CASREHRDNQPQHF. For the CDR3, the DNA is TGTGCCAGCAGAGAACACAGGGATAATCAGCCCCAGCATTTT.

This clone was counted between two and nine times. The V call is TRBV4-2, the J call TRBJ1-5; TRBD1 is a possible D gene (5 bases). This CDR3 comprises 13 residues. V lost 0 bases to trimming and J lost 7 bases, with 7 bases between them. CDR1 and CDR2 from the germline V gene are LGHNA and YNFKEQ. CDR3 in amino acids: CASSQDRGQPQHF. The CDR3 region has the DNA TGTGCCAGCAGCCAAGATCGGGGGCAGCCCCAGCATTTT.